Following are 15 T cell receptor beta chains from one sample sequenced in a study of T-cell memory formation after mild COVID-19. TCRdb re-derived calls from the 5' RACE reads in MiXCR, one entry per CDR3 protein. The sample includes 250,000 to 300,000 distinct CDR3 sequences, more than 15% seen only once; the top ten take roughly 23%. Sequencing used PBMCs or a T cell subset sorted from them (not recorded which). The receptors were gathered from a man between 18 and 35 years old who had mild COVID-19 (a few samples of this study predate the infection). Cell type and time point are not known.

The V and J genes are TRBV7-2 and TRBJ1-3; D is undetermined. From germline, CDR1 is SGHTA and CDR2 FQGNSA. The CDR3 has 15 amino acids. V dropped 5 bases and J dropped 2 bases, with 13 bases sitting between them. The CDR3 here is CASSPDVSPGNTIYF. The CDR3 DNA follows: TGTGCCAGCAGCCCGGACGTCTCCCCTGGAAACACCATATATTTT.

This clonotype occurred many times. The chain links TRBV12-3 or TRBV12-4 to TRBJ2-3; TRBD2 matches at 9 bases. The CDR3 loop spans 15 amino acids. J was trimmed by 4 bases and V by 5 bases; bases with no gene match: 7. The CDR3 protein is CASSQGGRAPDTQYF. As DNA, the CDR3 is TGTGCCAGCAGTCAAGGCGGGAGGGCGCCAGATACGCAGTATTTT.

In this sample, this clonotype turned up a few times. The chain has TRBV21-1 and TRBJ1-5; TRBD1 is the table's D call and was not checked against the DNA. TRBV21-1 counts as a pseudogene. The CDR3 consists of 15 residues. CDR3 amino acids: CASPIRDRAAQPQHF. The CDR3 bases are TGTGCCAGCCCAATCAGGGACCGGGCGGCTCAGCCCCAGCATTTT.

The sample holds a few counts of this clonotype. V usage is TRBV7-2 and J usage is TRBJ2-1; D might be TRBD1 or TRBD2, each matching 5 bases. V gave up 8 bases and J gave up 4 bases, with 15 bases separating them. The CDR3 contains 14 residues. The germline gives CDR1 SGHTA, CDR2 FQGNSA. The CDR3 DNA sequence: TGTGCCAGCCGCCTCTCGGGACCATACAATGAGCAGTTCTTC. Protein: CASRLSGPYNEQFF.

The chain couples TRBV3-1 to TRBJ2-7; tentatively, D is TRBD1 (7 bases). This CDR3 is built from 19 residues. The V end lost 1 base, the J end lost 6 bases, and 28 bases lay between the germline ends. Germline assignment: CDR1 LGHDT and CDR2 YNNKEL (reference sequence). In DNA form, the CDR3 reads TGTGCCAGCAGCCAAGGAGAAGTTTGGAGGGGGCGGTCTGTCCCCGAGCAGTACTTC. Protein product: CASSQGEVWRGRSVPEQYF.

This chain joins TRBV4-3 and TRBJ1-5, with D uncertain. Trimming left V 0 bases short and J 5 bases short, with 8 bases between. The CDR3 sequence is 14 residues long. CDR1 and CDR2 (germline): LGHNA, YSLEER. The CDR3 loop is CASSQEHDDQPQHF. CDR3 coding DNA: TGCGCCAGCAGCCAAGAACATGACGATCAGCCCCAGCATTTT.

This clonotype was found a few times. The gene calls are TRBV7-2 and TRBJ2-1; 7 bases are shared with TRBD1. CDR1 and CDR2 (germline): SGHTA, FQGNSA. The V gene end was trimmed by 5 bases and the J gene end by 2 bases; junction bases not matched to a gene: 6. This CDR3 has 15 amino acids. The CDR3 region is CASSVLGGTYNEQFF. The CDR3 nucleotides are TGTGCCAGCAGCGTACTAGGGGGCACCTACAATGAGCAGTTCTTC.

The rearrangement joins TRBV24-1 to TRBJ1-5; D ambiguous. The CDR3 sequence is 13 residues long. CDR1 is KGHDR and CDR2 is SFDVKD in the germline V gene. V lost 5 bases, J lost 8 bases, and 12 bases lay in between. The CDR3 sequence is CATSANSGKPQHF. In nucleotides, the CDR3 is TGTGCCACCAGTGCTAATTCCGGGAAGCCCCAGCATTTT.

The chain employs TRBV5-1 and TRBJ2-1; 7 bases are shared with TRBD1. V dropped 2 bases and J dropped 12; count of bases not matched to a gene: 5. The CDR3 is 12 amino acids. Germline CDR1 is SGHRS and CDR2 is YFSETQ. The CDR3 loop is CASSLTGVGQFF. The CDR3 DNA reads as TGCGCCAGCAGCTTAACAGGGGTTGGGCAGTTCTTC.

V gene TRBV2 combines with J gene TRBJ1-4; 7 bases agree with TRBD1. The CDR3 covers 13 residues. The germline V gene encodes CDR1 SNHLY and CDR2 FYNNEI. V shed 6 bases, J shed 8 bases, and the junction held 6 bases outside the gene matches. The CDR3 nucleotides read TGTGCCAGCAGAGTAAACAGGGGCGAAAAACTGTTTTTT. It specifies CASRVNRGEKLFF.

The rearrangement joins TRBV10-3 to TRBJ1-5; 7 nucleotides line up with TRBD1. V dropped 5 bases and J dropped 2; count of bases not matched to a gene: 6. There are 15 residues in the CDR3. Germline V lookup: CDR1 ENHRY, CDR2 SYGVKD. The CDR3 loop is CAISLTGVRNQPQHF. CDR3 coding DNA: TGTGCCATCAGTCTCACAGGGGTTCGCAATCAGCCCCAGCATTTT.

The chain uses TRBV20-1 and TRBJ2-7; either TRBD1 or TRBD2 may fit D (5 bases each). This CDR3 region has 12 residues. Germline V gene sequence: CDR1 DFQATT, CDR2 SNEGSKA (reference sequence). The V gene lost 6 bases and the J gene lost 2 bases, with 11 bases spanning the gap. CDR3 in DNA: TGCAGTGCCGGGACGGCCGCCTACGAGCAGTACGTC. Amino acids: CSAGTAAYEQYV.

This sequence joins TRBV20-1 and TRBJ1-3; TRBD1 aligns across 7 bases. This CDR3 comprises 15 residues. Trimming at V came to 5 bases and at J to 2 bases, leaving 9 bases not matched to a gene. Germline V lookup: CDR1 DFQATT, CDR2 SNEGSKA (reference sequence). The CDR3 reads CSAPTKTGPGNTIYF. The CDR3 DNA follows: TGCAGTGCTCCAACCAAGACAGGGCCTGGAAACACCATATATTTT.

The J gene is TRBJ2-7, the V gene TRBV7-9; perhaps D is TRBD1 or TRBD2 (5 bases each). Trimming took 5 bases from V and 0 from J, leaving 8 bases between them. There are 13 residues in the CDR3. Germline CDR1 SEHNR, CDR2 FQNEAQ (reference sequence). DNA of the CDR3: TGTGCCAGCAGCCCGAGGGGCTCCTACGAGCAGTACGTC. The encoded protein is CASSPRGSYEQYV.

This clonotype was detected a few times. V is TRBV4-1 and J is TRBJ1-6, with 8 bases that match TRBD1. The J segment lost 7 bases and the V segment lost 4 bases, leaving 9 bases of the junction unmatched. CDR1 and CDR2 from the germline V gene are MGHRA and YSYEKL. The CDR3 has 16 amino acids. The CDR3 loop reads CASSRPGTGGNSPLHF. The CDR3 bases are TGCGCCAGCAGCCGACCGGGCACAGGGGGAAATTCACCCCTCCACTTT.